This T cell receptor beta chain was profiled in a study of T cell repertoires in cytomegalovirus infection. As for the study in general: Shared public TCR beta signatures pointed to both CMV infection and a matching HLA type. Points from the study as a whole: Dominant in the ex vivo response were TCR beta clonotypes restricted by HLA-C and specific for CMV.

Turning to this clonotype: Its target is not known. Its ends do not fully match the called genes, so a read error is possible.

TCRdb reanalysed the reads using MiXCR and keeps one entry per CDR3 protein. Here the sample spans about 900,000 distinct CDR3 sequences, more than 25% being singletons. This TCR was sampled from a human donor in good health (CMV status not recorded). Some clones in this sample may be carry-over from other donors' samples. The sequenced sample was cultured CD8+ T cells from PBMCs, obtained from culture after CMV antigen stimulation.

The CDR3 region has the DNA TGTGTCAGCAGTTTAAAACGGATGAACACTGAAGCTTTCTTT. This sequence encodes CVSSLKRMNTEAFF. The J gene is TRBJ1-1, the V gene TRBV27, with no clear D. CDR3 length: 14 amino acids. In germline, CDR1 is MNHEY, CDR2 SMNVEV (reference sequence).